This T cell receptor (beta chain) was sequenced in a study of cytomegalovirus exposure and HLA in healthy donors. About the research overall: T cells numbering about 179 million yielded more than 100 million unique TCR beta sequences in an earlier analysis.

PCR used 60 Vbeta primers and 13 Jbeta primers. Method: immunoSEQ multiplex PCR; TCRdb's copy keeps in-frame clones and lacks some. The repertoire holds about 110,000 clones, about three quarters seen once, with under 1.5% in the top ten. Notes on this clone: Antigen specificity is unknown.

CDR3 length: 13 amino acids. V was cut by 3 bases and J by 0 bases, with 6 bases left in between. The V gene's germline CDR1 is GTSNPN and CDR2 SVGIG (reference sequence). Overall study results and limits: Researchers reported that a few CMV-associated chains were confirmed in vitro as CMV antigen-specific.

The rearrangement uses TRBV30 and TRBJ1-5; D is unclear. The source is a woman under 40 in good health and CMV-seronegative. The sample taken for sequencing was PBMCs. The CDR3 DNA is TGTGCCTGGAGCATTTCTAGCAATCAGCCCCAGCATTTT. Protein sequence: CAWSISSNQPQHF.